This T cell receptor (beta chain) is from a study of CD8 T cells in acute hepatitis C reinfection. Study-level background: CD8+ T cells specific for HCV NS3-1073 were sequenced. Study-wide points: NS3-1073 specific repertoires were highly diverse across all groups. TRBV04 and TRBV06 were preferentially used in all groups, not explained by naive pool overrepresentation.

Time point denoted: naive CD8 control sorted from an acute-time-point sample. A positive HCV RNA or antibody test following a negative test within 24 weeks defined acute primary infection. Trimming removed 4 bases from V and 15 bases from J, with 22 bases in between. Germline assignment: CDR1 KGHSH and CDR2 LQKENI. This CDR3 spans 14 amino acids. Note on this clone: Its antigen is not known.

The protocol was immunoSEQ multiplex PCR, while the TCRdb copy is restricted to in-frame clones and leaves out a portion. The table lists 30,000 to 45,000 clones, 75% to 90% of them singletons. The V gene is TRBV18, the J gene TRBJ1-5; D is possibly TRBD1 (6 bases). The source of this sequence is a woman aged 18 to 35 who spontaneously cleared hepatitis C infection. Sequencing was carried out using naive CD8+ T cells from PBMCs. CDR3 sequence reads: CASSLGQPVVLWHF. The CDR3 DNA is TGTGCCAGCTCACTAGGACAGCCAGTGGTACTCTGGCATTTT.